A selection of T cell receptor beta chains follows, all from one sample in a study of resident and recirculating memory T cells in vitiligo. Method: immunoSEQ multiplex PCR; TCRdb's copy keeps in-frame clones and lacks some. The table records about 42,000 clones, nearly 95% of them present only once. Input material: blood. The receptors stem from a male donor with vitiligo. CDR3s include the opening cysteine and the closing phenylalanine or tryptophan. The D gene is left open where the match is weak. The listing skips clone size in some rows; elsewhere it reads once, few, many or a size class.

d_call j_call clone_size v_call cdr3_nt cdr3_aa
NA TRBJ1-2 NA TRBV7-3 TGTGCCAGCAGCCCTGACAGAAACTATGGCTACACCTTC CASSPDRNYGYTF
NA TRBJ1-1 NA TRBV5-5 TGTGCCAGCAGCCCCCAGGGTATTGAAGCTTTCTTT CASSPQGIEAFF
TRBD1 TRBJ1-5 NA TRBV6-1 TGTGCCAGCAGTTGGACAGGGGGGCAGGATCAGCCCCAGCATTTT CASSWTGGQDQPQHF
NA TRBJ1-3 NA TRBV9 TGTGCCAGCAACCAGGGTGGAAACACCATATATTTT CASNQGGNTIYF
NA TRBJ1-5 NA TRBV5-1 TGCGCCAGCAGGTATAGCCCGAATCAGCCCCAGCATTTT CASRYSPNQPQHF
NA TRBJ1-2 NA TRBV7-6 TGTGCCAGCAGTCTTACAGGATCCTATGGCTACACCTTC CASSLTGSYGYTF
NA TRBJ2-5 NA TRBV27 TGTGCCAGCTCCCCGGACTACGAAGAGACCCAGTACTTC CASSPDYEETQYF
NA TRBJ1-1 once TRBV11-1 TGTGCCAGCAGCTTTTCTACTTCTCCCGAAACTGAAGCTTTCTTT CASSFSTSPETEAFF
NA TRBJ2-2 NA TRBV7-9 TGTGCCAGCAGCTTCCCTAAGACTGCAACGAACACCGGGGAGCTGTTTTTT CASSFPKTATNTGELFF
TRBD1 TRBJ1-1 NA TRBV28 TGTGCCAGCAGTTTAGACAGGGGGAGGACTGAAGCTTTCTTT CASSLDRGRTEAFF
NA TRBJ1-1 once TRBV11-1 TGTGCCAGCAGCCTCACCGAAGGACAGACTGAAGCTTTCTTT CASSLTEGQTEAFF
NA TRBJ2-1 NA TRBV11-2 TGTGCCAGCAGCCCTCTGGGGGCAGTCTACAATGAGCAGTTCTTC CASSPLGAVYNEQFF
NA TRBJ2-3 NA TRBV5-1 TGCGCCAGCAGCTTGGGTGGCACCCTCAAAGATACGCAGTATTTT CASSLGGTLKDTQYF
NA TRBJ2-1 NA TRBV29-1 TGCAGCGTAGGACCGGGGTGGGGAATGTCCCGTTTGGAGCAGTTCTTC CSVGPGWGMSRLEQFF
NA TRBJ1-2 NA TRBV11-2 TGTGCCAGCAGCTTAATCTCTGGCTACACCTTC CASSLISGYTF
NA TRBJ1-6 NA TRBV30 TGTGCCTGGAGTGTAACGAGTGCGTTCAATTCACCCCTCCACTTT CAWSVTSAFNSPLHF
NA TRBJ1-1 NA TRBV19 TGTGCCAGCAAACTGGGCCCTGAAGCTTTCTTT CASKLGPEAFF
NA TRBJ2-2 NA TRBV19 TGTGCCAGTAGTATCAGGTCCCCGAACACCGGGGAGCTGTTTTTT CASSIRSPNTGELFF
NA TRBJ2-1 NA TRBV27 TGTGCCAGCTCGGTAGGGGGGGGGCCCTACAATGAGCAGTTCTTC CASSVGGGPYNEQFF
NA TRBJ1-1 NA TRBV29-1 TGCAGCGCCGCAGCACAAACGGGAACTGAAGCTTTCTTT CSAAAQTGTEAFF
NA TRBJ1-4 once TRBV6-5 TGTGCCAGCAGTTACTCTGAGGGTTTGGGGAATGAAAAACTGTTTTTT CASSYSEGLGNEKLFF
TRBD2 TRBJ2-7 few TRBV20-1 TGCAGTGCCTGGGGGGGGGAGCAGTACTTC CSAWGGEQYF